These T cell receptor beta chains were read from a single sample in a study of blood T cell repertoires in COVID-19. The table came from immunoSEQ multiplex PCR; TCRdb's copy has only in-frame clones and leaves some out. The data show approximately 350,000 clones, with 87% seen just once and around 6% held by the top ten. Sample: peripheral blood. The receptor source for this set is a woman in her forties or fifties with COVID-19, enrolled during active disease. CDR3s leave out the opening cysteine and the closing phenylalanine or tryptophan. The order of the fields is V gene, CDR3 protein.

TRBV27,ASSPTRDSKAMNTEAF
TRBV24-1,ATSDPSGESMHEQF
TRBV9,ASSDSGTGGPDTQY
TRBV7-9,ASSSLGQEGNQPQH
TRBV5-1,ASSLSTSGFDGYT
TRBV2,ATGSAGGETQY
TRBV30,AWSHQASGRTTYEQY
TRBV9,ASSVEGSGDEHFGANVLT
TRBV7-6,ASSPSSGATGELF
TRBV19,ASSLNGLAGVGGELF
TRBV5-1,ASSPQSGSSYEQY
TRBV5-6,ASSSGGLKREKLF
TRBV3-1/TRBV3-2,ASSLTSGKTDTQY
TRBV9,ASSGNERAYYNEQF
TRBV7-2,ASSLGQGLAGVEQF
TRBV24-1,ATLTKQTQGRGSCEQY
TRBV7-8,ASSRGNTGELF